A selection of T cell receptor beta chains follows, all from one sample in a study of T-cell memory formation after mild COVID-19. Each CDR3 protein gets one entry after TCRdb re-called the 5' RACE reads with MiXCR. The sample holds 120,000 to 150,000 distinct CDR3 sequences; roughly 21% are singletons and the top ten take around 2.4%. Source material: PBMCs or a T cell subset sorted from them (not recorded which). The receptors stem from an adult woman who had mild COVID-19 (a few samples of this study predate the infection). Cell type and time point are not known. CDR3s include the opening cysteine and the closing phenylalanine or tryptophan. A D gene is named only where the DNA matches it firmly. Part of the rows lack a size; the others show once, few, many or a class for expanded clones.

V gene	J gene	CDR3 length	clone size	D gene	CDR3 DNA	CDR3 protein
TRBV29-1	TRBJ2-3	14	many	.	TGCAGCGCCATCCGGGCCCATGGGGCAGATACGCAGTATTTT	CSAIRAHGADTQYF
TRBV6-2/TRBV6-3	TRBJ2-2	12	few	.	TGTGCCAGCAGAACGAACACCGGGGAGCTGTTTTTT	CASRTNTGELFF
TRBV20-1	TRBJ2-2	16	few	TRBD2	TGCAGTGCTAGAGACCTAATAGCGGGGAACACCGGGGAGCTGTTTTTT	CSARDLIAGNTGELFF
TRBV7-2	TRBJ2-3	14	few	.	TGTGCCAGCAGCTTCAAAACTAGGCCAGATACGCAGTATTTT	CASSFKTRPDTQYF
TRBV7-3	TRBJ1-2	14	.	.	TGTGCCAGCAGCTCTGGAGGGCTCTATGGTGGCTACACCTTC	CASSSGGLYGGYTF
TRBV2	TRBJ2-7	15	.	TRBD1	TGTGCCAGCAGTCATCCCGGGACAGGGGGGTACGAGCAGTACTTC	CASSHPGTGGYEQYF
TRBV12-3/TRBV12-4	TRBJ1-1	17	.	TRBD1	TGTGCCAGCAGTTTAACCCCCCTGACAGGGGGAAACACTGAAGCTTTCTTT	CASSLTPLTGGNTEAFF
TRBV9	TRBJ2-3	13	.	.	TGTGCCAGCAGCGTTGGAGGGGCAGATACGCAGTATTTT	CASSVGGADTQYF
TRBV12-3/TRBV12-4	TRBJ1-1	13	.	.	TGTGCCAGCAGTCCAAGCACAGGGTCTGAAGCTTTCTTT	CASSPSTGSEAFF
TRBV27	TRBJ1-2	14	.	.	TGTGCCAGCAGTTTCCCACGGACTAACTATGGCTACACCTTC	CASSFPRTNYGYTF
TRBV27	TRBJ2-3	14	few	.	TGTGCCAGCAGTCCTGCTCCTGGGGGCGATACGCAGTATTTT	CASSPAPGGDTQYF
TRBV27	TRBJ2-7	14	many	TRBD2	TGTGCCAGCAGGACAGGACTAGCGGGGTACGAGCAGTACTTC	CASRTGLAGYEQYF
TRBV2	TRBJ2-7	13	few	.	TGTGCCAGCAGTGGAGGGGGACCCTACGAGCAGTACTTC	CASSGGGPYEQYF
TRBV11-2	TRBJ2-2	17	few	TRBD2	TGTGCCAGCAGCCGATGGACTAGCGGGGTGGGGACCGGGGAGCTGTTTTTT	CASSRWTSGVGTGELFF
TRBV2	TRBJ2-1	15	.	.	TGTGCCAGCAGTGAGGAGGTCATCTCCTACAATGAGCAGTTCTTC	CASSEEVISYNEQFF
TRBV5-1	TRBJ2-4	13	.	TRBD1	TGCGCCAGCGGGACAGGGGACGGGGGCATTCAGTACTTC	CASGTGDGGIQYF